This T cell receptor (beta chain) originates from a study of blood T cells in healthy people across ages. Through a sample-barcoded 5' primer and a J-beta primer mix, a second PCR was run for roughly 6 to 12 cycles. TCRdb reanalysed the 5' RACE reads using MiXCR and keeps one entry per CDR3 protein. The sample holds about 810,000 distinct CDR3 sequences; 35% to 40% are singletons and the top ten take approximately 12%. The CDR3 covers 13 residues. Germline V gene data show CDR1 as LNHNV and CDR2 as YYDKDF (reference sequence). V gave up 0 bases and J gave up 6 bases, with 5 bases separating them. This chain connects TRBV15 to TRBJ1-4; the D is unclear. The sample consisted of blood. The sequence was obtained from a young man in good health. In nucleotides, the CDR3 is TGTGCCACCAGCAGAGAACCAGATGAAAAACTGTTTTTT. It is translated as CATSREPDEKLFF.